This T cell receptor (beta chain) was captured in a study of blood T cell repertoires in COVID-19. Here immunoSEQ multiplex PCR was the method, and the copy in TCRdb shows in-frame clones only, minus some. The sample records 330,000 or so clones, 70% to 90% being singletons. V shed 5 bases, J shed 4 bases, and the junction held 7 bases outside the gene matches. The CDR3 covers 15 residues. Looked up from germline, CDR1 is ENHRY and CDR2 is SYGVKD. The sequenced material came from PBMCs or T cells enriched from blood (not recorded which). The sequence was collected from a man aged 40-50 years in a cohort exposed to, infected with or recovered from COVID-19 (not recorded which). The genes are TRBV10-3 and TRBJ1-4; 7 positions match TRBD1. DNA for the CDR3: TGTGCCATCAGTCGGGAGGGGGCCAATAATGAAAAACTGTTTTTT. As protein: CAISREGANNEKLFF.